The 7 T cell receptor beta chains below were found in one sample sequenced in a study of blood T cells in healthy people across ages. A second PCR, run for 7 to 11 cycles, used a sample-barcoded 5' primer plus a J-beta primer mix. MiXCR, applied by TCRdb to the 5' RACE reads, yields one record per CDR3 protein. The sample has just under 550,000 distinct CDR3 sequences, more than 20% seen once; the top ten hold roughly 10%. These data also featured in a second study, about T cells of mothers and their children.

The sequencing sample was made of blood. The receptors here all came from a boy younger than 18 in good health.

This clonotype has just a few counts. At one end the junction does not follow the germline gene, possibly because of a read error. The genes are TRBV12-3 or TRBV12-4 and TRBJ2-5, with 8 bases aligning to TRBD1. This CDR3 has 15 amino acids. The CDR3 bases are TGTGCCAGCAGTGACCAGACAGGGGTCTCGGGGGAACGGTTCTTC. This codes for CASSDQTGVSGERFF.

The V and J genes are TRBV12-3 or TRBV12-4 and TRBJ2-5; 8 nucleotides match TRBD2. V lost 3 bases, J lost 1 base, and 4 bases stayed unmatched. CDR3 size: 15 residues. The CDR3 coding sequence is TGTGCCAGCAGTTTGGCTAGCGGGCTCCAAGAGACCCAGTACTTC. Amino acids: CASSLASGLQETQYF.

This sequence joins TRBV5-1 and TRBJ2-3, with a weak D call TRBD1 (5 bases). V lost 6 bases and J lost 0, with 8 bases in between. The CDR3 is made up of 13 amino acids. The germline V gene has CDR1 SGHRS and CDR2 YFSETQ. In DNA, the CDR3 is TGCGCCAGCACCAGGGATAGCACAGATACGCAGTATTTT. It encodes CASTRDSTDTQYF. The full variable domain, its missing parts supplied by reference TRBV5-1 and TRBJ2-3, is KAGVTQTPRYLIKTRGQQVTLSCSPISGHRSVSWYQQTPGQGLQFLFEYFSETQRNKGNFPGRFSGRQFSNSRSEMNVSTLELGDSALYLCASTRDSTDTQYFGPGTRLTVL.

This chain links TRBV27 with TRBJ2-5; 7 positions match TRBD2. The J call may be incorrect, as the DNA end agrees better with TRBJ2-7. Germline V gene sequence: CDR1 MNHEY, CDR2 SMNVEV (reference sequence). The CDR3 spans 14 residues. CDR3 DNA sequence: TGTGCCAGCAGTTCCCGACTAGCTGTACACGAGCAGTACTTC. It codes for CASSSRLAVHEQYF.

The chain links TRBV5-1 to TRBJ2-3, with D unresolved. CDR3 length equals 11 residues. Deletions cut 7 bases from V and 3 bases from J, with 6 bases between. Germline assignment: CDR1 SGHRS and CDR2 YFSETQ. CDR3 amino acids: CASAETDTQYF. The CDR3 nucleotides read TGCGCCAGCGCGGAAACAGATACGCAGTATTTT.

This clonotype appeared a few times. The chain uses TRBV28 and TRBJ2-5; TRBD1 aligns across 7 bases. Gene TRBJ2-7 matches the end of the DNA better, so the J call may be wrong. This CDR3 region has 15 residues. CDR1 is MDHEN, CDR2 SYDVKM, per germline. CDR3 protein: CASRPTGTVSYEQYF. For the CDR3, the DNA is TGTGCCAGCAGACCCACCGGGACAGTATCATACGAGCAGTACTTC.

This chain joins TRBV15 and TRBJ1-1; D is uncertain. The V end lost 0 bases, the J end lost 6 bases, and 11 bases lay between the germline ends. Germline V gene lookup returns CDR1 LNHNV and CDR2 YYDKDF (reference sequence). This CDR3 is 14 amino acids long. Written as DNA, the CDR3 is TGTGCCACCAGCAGAGATTTTCGCGGTTCTGAAGCTTTCTTT. Protein: CATSRDFRGSEAFF.